Presented here are 7 T cell receptor beta chains from one specimen sequenced in a study of blood T cell repertoires in COVID-19. Libraries were prepared by immunoSEQ multiplex PCR; TCRdb keeps only in-frame clonotypes and omits some of them. Here the sample spans tens of thousands of clones, roughly 89% being singletons. The sequencing sample was made of peripheral blood. These receptor sequences come from a man aged 60 to 69 with COVID-19, enrolled during active disease.

Written as DNA, the CDR3 is TGTGCCAGCAGTCCCTACGCGGATCTCCTTTACGAGCAGTACTTC. This translates into CASSPYADLLYEQYF. The chain joins TRBV6-5 to TRBJ2-7; D ambiguous. CDR3 length: 15 residues. V was trimmed by 5 bases and J by 4 bases, leaving 18 bases between them. Germline assignment: CDR1 MNHEY and CDR2 SVGAGI.

CDR3 in DNA: TGTGCCAGCAGCGCGGGGGAGAGCTCCTACAATGAGCAGTTCTTC. Residues: CASSAGESSYNEQFF. V and J are TRBV9 and TRBJ2-1, with a tentative D call TRBD2 (6 bases). CDR3 length: 15 residues. Germline V lookup: CDR1 SGDLS, CDR2 YYNGEE. V shed 3 bases and J shed 0 bases, with 10 bases lying between them.

This chain links TRBV4-2 with TRBJ2-1, with 9 nucleotides matching TRBD2. CDR1 and CDR2 from the germline V gene are LGHNA and YNFKEQ. V was pared by 5 bases and J by 0 bases, with 2 bases of the junction left unmatched. The CDR3 has 15 amino acids. CDR3 nucleotide sequence: TGTGCCAGCAGCTGGCGGGAGGGCTCCTACAATGAGCAGTTCTTC. Translation: CASSWREGSYNEQFF.

The CDR3, as DNA: TGTGCCATCAGTGAGTTTAGAGACCAAGAGACCCAGTACTTC. Translation gives CAISEFRDQETQYF. The chain couples TRBV10-3 to TRBJ2-5, with no clear D. The V end lost 1 base, the J end lost 0 bases, and 6 bases lay between the germline ends. Looked up from germline, CDR1 is ENHRY and CDR2 is SYGVKD. This CDR3 comprises 14 residues.

V and J are TRBV4-3 and TRBJ2-7; D not resolved. The CDR3 contains 15 residues. Trimming pared 0 bases from V and 2 bases from J, leaving 11 bases between. Germline CDR1 LGHNA, CDR2 YSLEER. The CDR3 region is CASSQDVLEAYEQYF. The DNA of the CDR3 is TGCGCCAGCAGCCAAGATGTGTTAGAAGCCTACGAGCAGTACTTC.

In the case of this clone: This sample includes further DNA sequences coding for the same CDR3. This chain links TRBV10-1 with TRBJ1-1, with D unclear. The germline V and J ends were trimmed by 4 bases and 5 bases, with 11 bases remaining between them. Germline loops: CDR1 WNHNN, CDR2 SYGVQD (reference sequence). The CDR3 is 13 amino acids. CDR3 sequence: CASSGGGYTEAFF. CDR3 bases: TGCGCCAGCAGTGGAGGAGGGTATACTGAAGCTTTCTTT.

This clone was seen only once. J is TRBJ1-5 and V is TRBV18; 7 bases match TRBD1. After removal of 6 bases from V and 7 bases from J, the junction contained 9 bases not matched to a gene. Germline V gene sequence: CDR1 KGHSH, CDR2 LQKENI. The CDR3 runs to 14 residues. CDR3: CASSTGTDGQPQHF. The CDR3, as DNA: TGTGCCAGCTCGACTGGGACAGACGGCCAGCCCCAGCATTTT. Full variable domain (remainder filled in from reference TRBV18 and TRBJ1-5): NAGVMQNPRHLVRRRGQEARLRCSPMKGHSHVYWYRQLPEEGLKFMVYLQKENIIDESGMPKERFSAEFPKEGPSILRIQQVVRGDSAAYFCASSTGTDGQPQHFGDGTRLSIL.